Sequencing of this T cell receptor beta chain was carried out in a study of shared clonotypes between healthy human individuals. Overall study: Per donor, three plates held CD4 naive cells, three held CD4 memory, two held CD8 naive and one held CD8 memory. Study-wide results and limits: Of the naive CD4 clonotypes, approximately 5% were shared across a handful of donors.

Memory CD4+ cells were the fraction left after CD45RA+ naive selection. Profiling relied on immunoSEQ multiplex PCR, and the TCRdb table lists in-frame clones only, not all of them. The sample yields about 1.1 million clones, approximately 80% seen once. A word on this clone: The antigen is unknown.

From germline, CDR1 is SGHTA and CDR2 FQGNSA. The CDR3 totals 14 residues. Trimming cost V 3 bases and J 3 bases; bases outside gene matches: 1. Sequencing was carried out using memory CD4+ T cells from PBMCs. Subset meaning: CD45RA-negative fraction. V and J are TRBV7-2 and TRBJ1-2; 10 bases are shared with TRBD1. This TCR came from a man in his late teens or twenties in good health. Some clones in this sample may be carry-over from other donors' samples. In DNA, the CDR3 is TGTGCCAGCAGCTTCGGGACAGGGGACTATGGCTACACCTTC. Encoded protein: CASSFGTGDYGYTF.